This T cell receptor beta chain is drawn from a study of T cell responses to AZD1222 COVID-19 vaccine. Study results and limitations: The number of AZD1222 recipients seropositive at baseline was only five or six. Clonal diversity was possibly underestimated; the donors were predominantly white British and more often female. Spike-wide vaccine-associated CD4 TCRs dominated at 160-218 and 743-854.

This CDR3 spans 12 amino acids. Germline loops: CDR1 SEHNR, CDR2 FQNEAQ (reference sequence). The germline V and J ends were trimmed by 4 bases and 9 bases, with 10 bases remaining between them. Pooling covered second doses at about 4 or about 12 weeks. TCRdb keeps only in-frame clones here, not all; method: immunoSEQ multiplex PCR. Of nearly 110,000 clones listed, less than 95% are singletons. A word on this clone: Antigen unknown.

The receptor's source is an adult who received the AZD1222 COVID-19 vaccine. The starting material was peripheral blood, obtained 28 days after the second AZD1222 dose. J is TRBJ2-1 and V is TRBV7-9; no definite D call. CDR3: CASSSTVGEQFF. CDR3 bases: TGTGCCAGCAGCTCCACAGTAGGTGAGCAGTTCTTC.